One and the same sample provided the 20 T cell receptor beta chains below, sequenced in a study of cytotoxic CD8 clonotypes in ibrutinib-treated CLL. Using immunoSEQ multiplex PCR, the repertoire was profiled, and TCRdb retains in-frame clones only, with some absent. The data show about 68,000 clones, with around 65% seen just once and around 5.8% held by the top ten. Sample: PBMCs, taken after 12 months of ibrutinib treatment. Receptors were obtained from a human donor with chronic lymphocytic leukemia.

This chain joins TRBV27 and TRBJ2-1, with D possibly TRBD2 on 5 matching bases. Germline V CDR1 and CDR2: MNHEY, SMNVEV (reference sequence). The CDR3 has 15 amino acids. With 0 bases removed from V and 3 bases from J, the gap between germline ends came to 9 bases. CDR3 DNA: TGTGCCAGCAGTTTATCGAGAGGGATCTACAATGAGCAGTTCTTC. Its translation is CASSLSRGIYNEQFF.

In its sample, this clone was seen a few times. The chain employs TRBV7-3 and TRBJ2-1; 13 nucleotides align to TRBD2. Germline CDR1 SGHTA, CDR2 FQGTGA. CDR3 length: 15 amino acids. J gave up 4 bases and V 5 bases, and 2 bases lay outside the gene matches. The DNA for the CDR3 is TGTGCCAGCAGCCCGGGACTAGCGGGGTACAATGAGCAGTTCTTC. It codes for CASSPGLAGYNEQFF.

The CDR3 DNA reads TGCGCCAGCAGCACCGGACAGGGGTTCCACGAGCAGTACTTC. It specifies CASSTGQGFHEQYF. The gene calls are TRBV5-1 and TRBJ2-7; the match to TRBD1 covers 9 bases. The CDR3 length is 14 residues. The J segment lost 5 bases and the V segment lost 4 bases, leaving 7 bases of the junction unmatched. Germline CDR1 and CDR2: SGHRS and YFSETQ. The full variable domain, its missing parts supplied by reference TRBV5-1 and TRBJ2-7, is KAGVTQTPRYLIKTRGQQVTLSCSPISGHRSVSWYQQTPGQGLQFLFEYFSETQRNKGNFPGRFSGRQFSNSRSEMNVSTLELGDSALYLCASSTGQGFHEQYFGPGTRLTVT.

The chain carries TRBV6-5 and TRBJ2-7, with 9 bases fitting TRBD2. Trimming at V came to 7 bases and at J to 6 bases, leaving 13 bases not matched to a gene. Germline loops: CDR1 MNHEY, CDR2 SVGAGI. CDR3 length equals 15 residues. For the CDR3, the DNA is TGTGCCAGCAAATTGGGAGCGGGGGGCCCACTCGAGCAGTACTTC. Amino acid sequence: CASKLGAGGPLEQYF.

In nucleotides, the CDR3 is TGTGCCAGCAGCCCCCGACAGGGTTCTGAGGAGCTGTTTTTT. Its translation is CASSPRQGSEELFF. V and J are TRBV5-4 and TRBJ2-2; the match to TRBD1 covers 7 bases. CDR1 and CDR2 (germline): SGHNT, YYREEE (reference sequence). The CDR3 runs to 14 residues. V trimming: 4 bases; J trimming: 10 bases; junction bases outside the gene matches: 10.

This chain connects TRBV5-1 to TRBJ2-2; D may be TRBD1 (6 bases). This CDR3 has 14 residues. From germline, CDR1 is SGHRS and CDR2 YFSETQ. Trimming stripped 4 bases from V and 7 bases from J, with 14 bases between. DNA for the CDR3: TGCGCCAGCAGCCTCAACAGGGCAAACGGGGAGCTGTTTTTT. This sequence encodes CASSLNRANGELFF. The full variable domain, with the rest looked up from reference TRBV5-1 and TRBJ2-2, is KAGVTQTPRYLIKTRGQQVTLSCSPISGHRSVSWYQQTPGQGLQFLFEYFSETQRNKGNFPGRFSGRQFSNSRSEMNVSTLELGDSALYLCASSLNRANGELFFGEGSRLTVL.

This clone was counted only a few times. The CDR3 is CASSPGRSTEAFF. CDR3 nucleotides: TGTGCCAGCAGCCCAGGACGGAGCACTGAAGCTTTCTTT. This chain uses TRBV11-3 with TRBJ1-1; no clear D gene. CDR3 length: 13 amino acids. Per germline, CDR1 SGHNT and CDR2 YENEEA. V was trimmed by 5 bases and J by 4 bases, leaving 11 bases between them.

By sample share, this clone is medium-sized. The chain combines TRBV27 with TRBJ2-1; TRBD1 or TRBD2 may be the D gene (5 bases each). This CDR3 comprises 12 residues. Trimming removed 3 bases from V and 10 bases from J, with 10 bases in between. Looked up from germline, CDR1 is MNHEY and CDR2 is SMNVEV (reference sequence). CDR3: CASSFTGHEQFF. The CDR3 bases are TGTGCCAGCAGTTTTACGGGGCACGAGCAGTTCTTC.

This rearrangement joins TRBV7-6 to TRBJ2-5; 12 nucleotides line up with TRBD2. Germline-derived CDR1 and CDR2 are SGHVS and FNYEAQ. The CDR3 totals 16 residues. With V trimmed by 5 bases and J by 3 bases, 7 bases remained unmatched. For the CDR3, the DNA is TGTGCCAGCAGCGACGGACTAGCGGGGATCAAAGAGACCCAGTACTTC. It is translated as CASSDGLAGIKETQYF.

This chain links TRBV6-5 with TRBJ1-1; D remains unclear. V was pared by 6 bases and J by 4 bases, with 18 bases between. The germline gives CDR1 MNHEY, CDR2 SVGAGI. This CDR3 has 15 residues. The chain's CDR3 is CASSLGGPAGTEAFF. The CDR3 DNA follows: TGTGCCAGCAGCCTCGGTGGTCCGGCGGGCACTGAAGCTTTCTTT.

The CDR3 region has the DNA TGCGCCAGCAGCTTGGAAGGGGCTGGGGCCAACGTCCTGACTTTC. This gives the protein CASSLEGAGANVLTF. V and J are TRBV5-1 and TRBJ2-6, with a possible D match to TRBD1 (5 bases). Germline V gene lookup returns CDR1 SGHRS and CDR2 YFSETQ. CDR3 length: 15 residues. V shed 0 bases and J shed 2 bases, with 6 bases lying between them.

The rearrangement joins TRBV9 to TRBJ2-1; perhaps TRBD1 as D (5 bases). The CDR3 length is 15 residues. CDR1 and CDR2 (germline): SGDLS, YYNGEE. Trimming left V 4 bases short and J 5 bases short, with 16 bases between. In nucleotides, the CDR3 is TGTGCCAGCAGCTTTGGGCAGGGATCTAACAATGAGCAGTTCTTC. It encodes CASSFGQGSNNEQFF.

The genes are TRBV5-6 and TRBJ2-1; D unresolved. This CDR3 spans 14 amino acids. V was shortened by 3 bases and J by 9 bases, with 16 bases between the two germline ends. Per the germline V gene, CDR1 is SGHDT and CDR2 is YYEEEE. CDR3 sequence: CASSSLRDWFEQFF. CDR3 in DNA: TGTGCCAGCAGCTCCCTAAGGGATTGGTTTGAGCAGTTCTTC. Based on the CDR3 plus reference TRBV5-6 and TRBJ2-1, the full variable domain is DAGVTQSPTHLIKTRGQQVTLRCSPKSGHDTVSWYQQALGQGPQFIFQYYEEEERQRGNFPDRFSGHQFPNYSSELNVNALLLGDSALYLCASSSLRDWFEQFFGPGTRLTVL.

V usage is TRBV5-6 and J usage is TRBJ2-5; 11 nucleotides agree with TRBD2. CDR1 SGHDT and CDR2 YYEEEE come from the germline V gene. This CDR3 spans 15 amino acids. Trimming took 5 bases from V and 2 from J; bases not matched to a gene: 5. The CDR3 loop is CASRSSGGVQETQYF. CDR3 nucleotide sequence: TGTGCCAGCAGAAGTAGCGGGGGGGTTCAAGAGACCCAGTACTTC.

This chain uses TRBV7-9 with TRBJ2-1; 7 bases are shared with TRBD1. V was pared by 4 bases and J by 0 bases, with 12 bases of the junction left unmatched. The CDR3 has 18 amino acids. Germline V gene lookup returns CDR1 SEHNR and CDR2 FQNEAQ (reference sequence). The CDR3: CASSSLAQQGRSYNEQFF. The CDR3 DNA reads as TGTGCCAGCAGCTCGTTGGCCCAACAGGGGCGCTCCTACAATGAGCAGTTCTTC.

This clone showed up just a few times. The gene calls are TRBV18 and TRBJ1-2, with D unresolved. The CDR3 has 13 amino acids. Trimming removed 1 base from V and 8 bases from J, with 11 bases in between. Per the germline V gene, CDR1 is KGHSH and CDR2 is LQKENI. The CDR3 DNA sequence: TGTGCCAGCTCACCACGTGACCTGGAAGGCTACACCTTC. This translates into CASSPRDLEGYTF.

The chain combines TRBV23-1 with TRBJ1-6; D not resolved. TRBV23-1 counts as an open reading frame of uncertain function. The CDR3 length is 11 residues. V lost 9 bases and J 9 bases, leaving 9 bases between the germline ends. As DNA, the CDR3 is TGCGCCAGGGGGTGTCCTTCACCCCTCCACTTT. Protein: CARGCPSPLHF.

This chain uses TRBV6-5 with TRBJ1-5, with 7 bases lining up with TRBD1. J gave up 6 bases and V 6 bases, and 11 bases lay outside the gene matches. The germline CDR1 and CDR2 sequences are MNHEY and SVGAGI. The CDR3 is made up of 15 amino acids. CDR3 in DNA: TGTGCCAGCAGCATTAATACAGGGGTAGGTCAGCCCCAGCATTTT. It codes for CASSINTGVGQPQHF.

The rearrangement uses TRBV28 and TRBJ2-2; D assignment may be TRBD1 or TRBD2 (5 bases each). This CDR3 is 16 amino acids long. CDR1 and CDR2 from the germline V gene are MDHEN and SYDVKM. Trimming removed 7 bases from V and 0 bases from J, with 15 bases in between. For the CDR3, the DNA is TGTGCCAGCACCCCGAGGGGTCAGGCGAACACCGGGGAGCTGTTTTTT. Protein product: CASTPRGQANTGELFF.

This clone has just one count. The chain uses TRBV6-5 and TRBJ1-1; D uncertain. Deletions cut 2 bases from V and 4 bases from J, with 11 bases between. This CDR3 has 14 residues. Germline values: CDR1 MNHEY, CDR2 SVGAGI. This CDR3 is CASSYGVGVTEAFF. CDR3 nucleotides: TGTGCCAGCAGTTACGGAGTCGGAGTCACTGAAGCTTTCTTT.